Below, one T cell receptor (beta chain) is given with its context. Antigen specificity is unknown. This record comes from a study of OX40 agonist ivuxolimab in advanced cancers. At the level of the study: One hepatocellular carcinoma and a couple of cutaneous melanoma patients partially responded. Whole-study results and caveats: Circulating CD4+ and CD8+ T cells showed clonal expansion by week 6 at 0.1 to 3.0 mg/kg. In general, CD8+ T cells held more expanded clones than CD4+ did, on average.

Autoimmune disease history or systemic immunosuppression barred patients. Germline CDR1 and CDR2: LNHNV and YYDKDF (reference sequence). V was cut by 2 bases and J by 0 bases, with 4 bases left in between. CDR3 size: 13 residues. TCRdb's copy holds only in-frame clones and misses some; the assay was immunoSEQ multiplex PCR. Altogether roughly 93,000 clones are present, under 85% being singletons, with the ten largest covering 5.5%. V gene TRBV15 combines with J gene TRBJ1-1; D is unclear. The material sequenced was CD4+ or CD8+ T cells sorted from blood, taken in a trial of the OX40 agonist ivuxolimab. The TCR was taken from an adult with an advanced solid tumor such as melanoma, head and neck, liver or kidney cancer. The CDR3 DNA is TGTGCCACCAGCAGATCATTGAACACTGAAGCTTTCTTT. It specifies CATSRSLNTEAFF.